What follows are 10 T cell receptor beta chains derived from one specimen sequenced in a study of OX40 agonist ivuxolimab in advanced cancers. TCRdb's table, derived via immunoSEQ multiplex PCR, lists solely in-frame clones and lacks some. The repertoire includes approximately 84,000 clones, about 90% of them detected once, and approximately 0.43% sits in the top ten. This specimen was CD4+ or CD8+ T cells sorted from blood, taken in a trial of the OX40 agonist ivuxolimab. Receptors originate from an adult with an advanced solid tumor such as melanoma, head and neck, liver or kidney cancer.

The chain has TRBV10-3 and TRBJ1-5; no firm D call. Germline assignment: CDR1 ENHRY and CDR2 SYGVKD. V was shortened by 0 bases and J by 8 bases, with 8 bases between the two germline ends. The length of the CDR3 is 13 residues. The CDR3, as DNA: TGTGCCATCAGTGAGTCGACGGGGAAGCCCCAGCATTTT. This encodes CAISESTGKPQHF.

V and J are TRBV7-9 and TRBJ2-1; TRBD2 is a possible D gene (5 bases). The germline V gene encodes CDR1 SEHNR and CDR2 FQNEAQ (reference sequence). The CDR3 is 15 amino acids. V shed 5 bases and J shed 8 bases, with 19 bases lying between them. The CDR3 DNA reads TGTGCCAGCAGCGCGGATCTGACGGGGATCGATGAGCAGTTCTTC. It codes for CASSADLTGIDEQFF.

V usage is TRBV9 and J usage is TRBJ2-3; TRBD2 aligns across 11 bases. V dropped 6 bases and J dropped 1; count of bases not matched to a gene: 1. CDR1 is SGDLS, CDR2 YYNGEE, per germline. The CDR3 extends over 14 amino acids. Here the CDR3 DNA reads TGTGCCAGCAAGGGACTAGCGGGCACAGATACGCAGTATTTT. It codes for CASKGLAGTDTQYF.

The rearrangement links TRBV7-9 to TRBJ2-7, with D maybe TRBD1 (6 bases). Germline lookup yields CDR1 SEHNR and CDR2 FQNEAQ (reference sequence). The CDR3 spans 15 residues. The germline V and J ends were trimmed by 4 bases and 3 bases, with 16 bases remaining between them. The CDR3 reads CASSSRDRLDYEQYF. CDR3 in DNA: TGTGCCAGCAGCTCTCGAGACAGGTTAGACTACGAGCAGTACTTC.

The V gene is TRBV2, the J gene TRBJ1-1; 7 positions agree with TRBD1. This CDR3 contains 15 residues. CDR1 and CDR2 (germline): SNHLY, FYNNEI. V dropped 3 bases and J dropped 1; count of bases not matched to a gene: 5. CDR3 loop: CASSDGRGANTEAFF. The CDR3 coding sequence is TGTGCCAGCAGTGACGGCAGGGGGGCGAACACTGAAGCTTTCTTT.

This clone was seen once. V and J are TRBV6-5 and TRBJ2-3, with 10 bases aligning to TRBD1. The ends lost 5 bases at V and 6 bases at J; junction bases unmatched: 8. This CDR3 is 15 amino acids long. Germline V gives CDR1 MNHEY, CDR2 SVGAGI. CDR3 loop: CASSPTGGAGDTQYF. CDR3 DNA: TGTGCCAGCAGTCCGACAGGGGGCGCAGGGGATACGCAGTATTTT.

As DNA, the CDR3 is TGTGCCAGCAGCTTAGGGCTGGGGAATCAGCCCCAGCATTTT. It translates to CASSLGLGNQPQHF. The chain recombines TRBV7-2 with TRBJ1-5; unclear D gene. This CDR3 region has 14 residues. Germline V gives CDR1 SGHTA, CDR2 FQGNSA. The germline V and J ends were trimmed by 1 base and 4 bases, with 8 bases remaining between them. Drawing the rest from reference TRBV7-2 and TRBJ1-5, the complete variable domain is GAGVSQSPSNKVTEKGKDVELRCDPISGHTALYWYRQSLGQGLEFLIYFQGNSAPDKSGLPSDRFSAERTGGSVSTLTIQRTQQEDSAVYLCASSLGLGNQPQHFGDGTRLSIL.

This chain connects TRBV28 to TRBJ1-4; D is ambiguous. Germline lookup yields CDR1 MDHEN and CDR2 SYDVKM. The CDR3 contains 15 residues. Trimming removed 6 bases from V and 8 bases from J, with 19 bases in between. The CDR3 region is CASSPPGLAPEKLFF. The CDR3 coding sequence is TGTGCCAGCAGCCCTCCCGGGCTTGCTCCCGAAAAACTGTTTTTT.

V is TRBV11-3 and J is TRBJ2-5; no reliable D call. This CDR3 contains 14 residues. Germline V CDR1 and CDR2: SGHNT, YENEEA. Trimming removed 5 bases from V and 4 bases from J, with 14 bases in between. CDR3 sequence (DNA): TGTGCCAGCAGCGTTAGAGTCCCTGGAGAGACCCAGTACTTC. Translating it yields CASSVRVPGETQYF. The full variable domain, in which reference TRBV11-3 and TRBJ2-5 provide the parts outside the CDR3, is EAGVVQSPRYKIIEKKQPVAFWCNPISGHNTLYWYLQNLGQGPELLIRYENEEAVDDSQLPKDRFSAERLKGVDSTLKIQPAELGDSAVYLCASSVRVPGETQYFGPGTRLLVL.

The chain is built from TRBV9 and TRBJ2-2; 14 nucleotides line up with TRBD2. The CDR3 sequence is 16 residues long. The germline gives CDR1 SGDLS, CDR2 YYNGEE. After removal of 4 bases from V and 6 bases from J, the junction contained 5 bases not matched to a gene. For the CDR3, the DNA is TGTGCCAGCAGCCCCGGACTAGCGGGGGGATCCGGGGAGCTGTTTTTT. Protein product: CASSPGLAGGSGELFF.